This TCR beta chain stems from a study of T cell responses to AZD1222 COVID-19 vaccine. This clone was seen just once. Its cognate antigen is unknown. Per the germline V gene, CDR1 is SEHNR and CDR2 is FQNEAQ (reference sequence). The V segment lost 8 bases and the J segment 5 bases; nucleotides outside the gene matches: 6. There are 12 residues in the CDR3. Sequenced by immunoSEQ multiplex PCR; TCRdb stores in-frame clones only, minus some. Of over 110,000 clones in the sample, roughly 91% were seen once. Findings and caveats of the study: Females outnumbered males among donors, who were mostly white British; clonal diversity was possibly underestimated. Baseline serostatus was positive in only six AZD1222 recipients.

This chain uses TRBV7-9 with TRBJ2-7; 7 bases are shared with TRBD2. The material was peripheral blood, obtained on day 0 of AZD1222 vaccination. The receptor comes from an adult in good health. This chain's CDR3 is CASSSGVDEQYF. CDR3 DNA sequence: TGTGCCAGCTCCAGCGGGGTCGACGAGCAGTACTTC.